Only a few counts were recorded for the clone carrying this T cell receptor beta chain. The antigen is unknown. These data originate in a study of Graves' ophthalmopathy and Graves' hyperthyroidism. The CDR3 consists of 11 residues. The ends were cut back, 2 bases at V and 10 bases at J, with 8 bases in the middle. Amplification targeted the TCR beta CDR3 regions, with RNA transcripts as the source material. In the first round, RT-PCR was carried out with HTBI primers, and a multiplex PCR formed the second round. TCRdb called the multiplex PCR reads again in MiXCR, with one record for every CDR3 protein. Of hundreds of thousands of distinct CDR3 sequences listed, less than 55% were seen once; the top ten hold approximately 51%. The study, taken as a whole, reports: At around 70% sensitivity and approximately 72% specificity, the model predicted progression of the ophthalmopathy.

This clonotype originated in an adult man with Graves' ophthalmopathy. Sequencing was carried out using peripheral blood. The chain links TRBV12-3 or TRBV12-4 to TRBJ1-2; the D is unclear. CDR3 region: CASSLSLFYTF. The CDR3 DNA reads TGTGCCAGCAGTTTATCGCTTTTCTACACCTTC.